One and the same sample provided the 5 T cell receptor beta chains below, sequenced in a study of spatial heterogeneity in lung cancer. Time point given: sample taken at primary tumor resection. Unsorted whole RNA from tumor, nontumor lung or frozen PBMC underwent sequencing. TCRdb reprocessed the 5' RACE reads via MiXCR and lists one record per CDR3 protein. The sample holds around 50,000 distinct CDR3 sequences, 7.5% to 9% seen once. Sequencing used PBMCs, obtained at surgery. Receptor source: a female donor with early-stage non-small cell lung cancer.

Only a few counts were recorded for this clonotype. This CDR3 reads CASSFLPGNTIYF. The CDR3 DNA sequence: TGTGCCAGTAGTTTCTTACCTGGAAACACCATATATTTT. The V call is TRBV19, the J call TRBJ1-3, with D uncertain. Trimming removed 5 bases at V and 2 bases at J, with 7 bases between. The CDR3 contains 13 residues. The V gene's germline CDR1 is LNHDA and CDR2 SQIVND (reference sequence).

This clonotype was recorded many times. The chain uses TRBV6-5 and TRBJ1-2; D unresolved. The CDR3 is 14 amino acids. Trimming removed 7 bases from V and 2 bases from J, with 14 bases in between. Per the germline V gene, CDR1 is MNHEY and CDR2 is SVGAGI. CDR3 protein: CASTPGEGNYGYTF. For the CDR3, the DNA is TGTGCCAGCACTCCCGGAGAGGGAAACTATGGCTACACCTTC.

This clonotype was recorded many times. V usage is TRBV29-1 and J usage is TRBJ1-2; D might be TRBD1 (5 bases). The ends were cut back, 7 bases at V and 5 bases at J, with 11 bases in the middle. Germline V gene data show CDR1 as SQVTM and CDR2 as ANQGSEA. The CDR3 sequence is 11 residues long. The CDR3 bases are TGCAGCGGGGGCTTCGATTATGGCTACACCTTC. This sequence encodes CSGGFDYGYTF.

This clonotype showed up just a few times. V and J are TRBV5-1 and TRBJ2-2; the D is unclear. V lost 0 bases, J lost 5 bases, and 11 bases lay in between. CDR3 length: 15 residues. Germline CDR1 is SGHRS and CDR2 is YFSETQ. The DNA of the CDR3 is TGCGCCAGCAGCTTGGTCGGTCAGAAAACCGGGGAGCTGTTTTTT. Amino acids: CASSLVGQKTGELFF.

This clonotype turned up a few times. This chain joins TRBV6-6 and TRBJ1-1, with D hard to call. Trimming took 6 bases from V and 2 from J, leaving 10 bases between them. Germline CDR1 and CDR2: MNHNY and SVGAGI (reference sequence). The CDR3 has 13 amino acids. For the CDR3, the DNA is TGTGCCAGCAGGGCAGAGAAAAACACTGAAGCTTTCTTT. Encoded protein: CASRAEKNTEAFF.